Detailed here is one TCR beta chain. Its antigen is not identified. The data were taken from a study of shared clonotypes between healthy human individuals. The CDR3 length is 15 residues. Germline-derived CDR1 and CDR2 are MRHNA and SNTAGT. V lost 6 bases to trimming and J lost 3 bases, with 16 bases between them. Clones were read by immunoSEQ multiplex PCR, and TCRdb kept only the in-frame ones, dropping some. The repertoire holds approximately 710,000 clones, with less than 95% as singletons. Overall study results and limits: Naive subsets usually exceeded memory subsets in estimated richness.

The sample taken for sequencing was memory CD8+ T cells from PBMCs. Described subset: CD45RO+ cells pooled with CCR7-negative TemRA cells. This clonotype was obtained from a man between 18 and 35 years old in good health. Some clones in this sample may be carry-over from other donors' samples. V gene TRBV6-4 combines with J gene TRBJ2-3; the D gene could be TRBD1 or TRBD2 (7 bases each). The CDR3 loop is CASSDRQGGTDTQYF. CDR3 coding DNA: TGTGCCAGCAGCGATAGACAGGGAGGGACAGATACGCAGTATTTT.